The 23 T cell receptor beta chains reported below all come from one sample, sequenced in a study of T-cell reconstitution after alpha-beta-depleted transplantation in children. Unique molecular identifiers were incorporated when the TCRbeta library was constructed. TCRdb reprocessed the PCR reads with MiXCR, giving one entry per CDR3 protein. Among 400,000 to 500,000 distinct CDR3 sequences listed, 11% were seen once. The specimen was PBMCs from the stem cell graft donor, collected from the stem cell graft. Every receptor here comes from a human donor who donated a stem cell graft to a child with acute myeloid leukemia.

This chain joins TRBV7-2 and TRBJ2-5; 11 bases are shared with TRBD2. The CDR3 has 17 residues. Unmatched junction bases numbered 12, after V lost 4 bases and J lost 5 bases. Germline CDR1 SGHTA, CDR2 FQGNSA. CDR3 sequence: CASSSGELAGVVETQYF. CDR3 DNA sequence: TGTGCCAGCAGCTCCGGGGAACTAGCGGGGGTGGTGGAGACCCAGTACTTC.

The rearrangement joins TRBV5-1 to TRBJ1-6; 8 positions match TRBD1. V was pared by 0 bases and J by 1 base, with 9 bases of the junction left unmatched. This CDR3 has 19 amino acids. CDR1 is SGHRS and CDR2 is YFSETQ in the germline V gene. CDR3 in amino acids: CASSLDAGGLGSYNSPLHF. CDR3 bases: TGCGCCAGCAGCTTGGACGCAGGGGGCCTCGGTTCCTATAATTCACCCCTCCACTTT.

This clonotype was recorded a few times. The chain has TRBV20-1 and TRBJ1-1; the D is unclear. V gave up 6 bases and J gave up 7 bases, with 12 bases separating them. This CDR3 is built from 11 residues. Germline V gives CDR1 DFQATT, CDR2 SNEGSKA (reference sequence). Here the CDR3 DNA reads TGCAGTGCCAGCCGGGCCGGTGAAGCTTTCTTT. Its translation is CSASRAGEAFF.

The rearrangement links TRBV10-3 to TRBJ2-3, with a possible D match to TRBD1 (6 bases). CDR1 ENHRY and CDR2 SYGVKD come from the germline V gene. V lost 6 bases, J lost 2 bases, and 18 bases lay in between. The CDR3 extends over 16 amino acids. CDR3 in amino acids: CAISGRGRTDTDTQYF. CDR3 in DNA: TGTGCCATCAGCGGTAGGGGGAGAACTGACACAGATACGCAGTATTTT.

This sequence joins TRBV7-9 and TRBJ1-5, with TRBD1 as a possible D gene (6 bases). CDR3 size: 17 residues. The V end was cut by 2 bases, the J end by 1 base, with 15 bases between. Germline CDR1 and CDR2: SEHNR and FQNEAQ (reference sequence). The chain's CDR3 is CASSLSPGTGSNQPQHF. The CDR3 DNA sequence: TGTGCCAGCAGCTTATCTCCCGGAACAGGGAGCAATCAGCCCCAGCATTTT.

The rearrangement links TRBV29-1 to TRBJ2-1; D uncertain. This CDR3 has 10 residues. Per germline, CDR1 SQVTM and CDR2 ANQGSEA. Trimming removed 7 bases from V and 7 bases from J, with 8 bases in between. For the CDR3, the DNA is TGCAGCGGCGAATCGAATGAGCAGTTCTTC. It encodes CSGESNEQFF.

This clonotype has ten or more counts. The rearrangement uses TRBV4-3 and TRBJ2-1, with TRBD2 matching over 7 bases. The V segment lost 0 bases and the J segment 0 bases; nucleotides outside the gene matches: 11. In germline, CDR1 is LGHNA, CDR2 YSLEER. The CDR3 loop spans 19 amino acids. As DNA, the CDR3 is TGCGCCAGCAGCCAAGATAACGGTGCGGGAGCGAACTCCTACAATGAGCAGTTCTTC. Its protein product is CASSQDNGAGANSYNEQFF.

The V call is TRBV5-5, the J call TRBJ2-1, with 10 bases lining up with TRBD1. CDR3 length equals 15 residues. Trimming removed 2 bases from V and 7 bases from J; junction bases left unmatched: 6. The germline V gene has CDR1 SGHKS and CDR2 YYEKEE (reference sequence). The CDR3 loop is CASSLGDRGQNEQFF. DNA of the CDR3: TGTGCCAGCAGCTTAGGGGACAGGGGCCAGAATGAGCAGTTCTTC.

The chain employs TRBV12-3 or TRBV12-4 and TRBJ1-3; no reliable D call. The CDR3 contains 14 residues. Deletions cut 5 bases from V and 1 base from J, with 9 bases between. CDR3 in DNA: TGTGCCAGCAGTCCTCTGTCGTCTGGAAACACCATATATTTT. As protein: CASSPLSSGNTIYF.

The chain recombines TRBV20-1 with TRBJ1-2; D ambiguous. V was clipped by 0 bases and J by 6 bases, with 11 bases between them. The CDR3 covers 13 residues. CDR1 and CDR2 (germline): DFQATT, SNEGSKA (reference sequence). This CDR3 reads CSAREEGKNGYTF. CDR3 in DNA: TGCAGTGCTAGAGAAGAGGGTAAGAATGGCTACACCTTC.

Many counts were recorded for this clonotype. The chain links TRBV20-1 to TRBJ2-2; D unclear. V was trimmed by 3 bases and J by 2 bases, leaving 7 bases between them. The CDR3 is 13 residues long. Germline V gene sequence: CDR1 DFQATT, CDR2 SNEGSKA (reference sequence). DNA for the CDR3: TGCAGTGCTAGCGGAAGAAACACCGGGGAGCTGTTTTTT. Residues: CSASGRNTGELFF.

This clonotype was counted at least ten times. This chain links TRBV29-1 with TRBJ2-1; TRBD2 matches 11 bases. CDR1 is SQVTM and CDR2 is ANQGSEA in the germline V gene. This CDR3 is built from 16 residues. Trimming took 2 bases from V and 3 from J; bases not matched to a gene: 6. Here the CDR3 reads CSVESLAGGFYNEQFF. CDR3 nucleotides: TGCAGCGTTGAATCCCTAGCGGGAGGATTCTACAATGAGCAGTTCTTC.

Notes on this clonotype: One end of the junction is discordant with germline, which a read error may explain. This chain joins TRBV14 and TRBJ2-6; D possibly corresponds to TRBD1 (7 bases). The CDR3 length is 14 residues. CDR1 is SGHDN and CDR2 is FVKESK in the germline V gene. CDR3 bases: TGTGCCAGCAGCCAGCCGGAGGGGGCCAACGGCCTGACTTTC. The encoded protein is CASSQPEGANGLTF.

There are a few counts of this clonotype. The chain combines TRBV7-9 with TRBJ1-2; 9 nucleotides agree with TRBD1. The length of the CDR3 is 14 residues. With 5 bases clipped from V and 4 bases from J, the junction kept 5 bases outside the gene matches. Germline V gives CDR1 SEHNR, CDR2 FQNEAQ (reference sequence). CDR3 nucleotide sequence: TGTGCCAGCAGCATGCTGGGACAGGGCTATGGCTACACCTTC. This codes for CASSMLGQGYGYTF.

This clonotype was detected a few times. This rearrangement joins TRBV29-1 to TRBJ2-2, with D possibly being TRBD1 (5 bases). Looked up from germline, CDR1 is SQVTM and CDR2 is ANQGSEA. This CDR3 is built from 15 residues. The V end was cut by 1 base, the J end by 7 bases, with 16 bases between. CDR3 amino acids: CSVEGSTVESGELFF. The CDR3 coding sequence is TGCAGCGTTGAAGGCTCGACAGTGGAGAGCGGGGAGCTGTTTTTT.

CDR3 sequence (DNA): TGTGCCAGCAGACCGGGGGGCTATGGCTACACCTTC. Amino acids: CASRPGGYGYTF. The chain couples TRBV6-1 to TRBJ1-2; tentative D call: TRBD1 (5 bases). Between the trimmed V and J ends, which lost 6 bases and 4 bases, there was a span of 9 bases. CDR1 and CDR2 (germline): MNHNS, SASEGT. The CDR3 sequence is 12 residues long.

There are a few counts of this clonotype. This chain uses TRBV20-1 with TRBJ1-2, with D possibly TRBD1 on 5 matching bases. Trimming shortened V by 3 bases and J by 2 bases, and 16 bases separated the two germline ends. The CDR3 contains 15 residues. CDR1 is DFQATT, CDR2 SNEGSKA, per germline (reference sequence). The CDR3 here is CSARTLQGKNYGYTF. Written as DNA, the CDR3 is TGCAGTGCTAGGACCTTGCAGGGAAAAAACTATGGCTACACCTTC.

In this sample, this clonotype turned up many times. The chain uses TRBV5-1 and TRBJ2-3; D is possibly TRBD1 (7 bases). The germline V gene encodes CDR1 SGHRS and CDR2 YFSETQ. The CDR3 covers 16 residues. The V gene lost 2 bases and the J gene lost 1 base, with 14 bases spanning the gap. CDR3 residues: CASSLQGRDGTDTQYF. CDR3 in DNA: TGCGCCAGCAGCTTACAGGGGCGGGATGGCACAGATACGCAGTATTTT.

The rearrangement uses TRBV29-1 and TRBJ1-2, with TRBD1 matching over 9 bases. From germline, CDR1 is SQVTM and CDR2 ANQGSEA. CDR3 length: 12 amino acids. Trimming cost V 7 bases and J 5 bases; bases outside gene matches: 5. CDR3 region: CSAPGQGYGYTF. CDR3 coding DNA: TGCAGCGCTCCGGGACAGGGTTATGGCTACACCTTC.

Notes on this clonotype: A much more abundant neighbour one base away suggests this may be a read error. The chain employs TRBV20-1 and TRBJ2-7, with D unresolved. Germline CDR1 is DFQATT and CDR2 is SNEGSKA (reference sequence). The CDR3 is 13 amino acids. The CDR3 reads CSAREYSPYDQYF. The CDR3 DNA sequence: TGCAGTGCTAGGGAGTACAGTCCCTACGACCAGTACTTC.

V usage is TRBV6-2 or TRBV6-3 and J usage is TRBJ2-7; TRBD2 matches at 9 bases. The J segment lost 1 base and the V segment lost 6 bases, leaving 7 bases of the junction unmatched. CDR3 length equals 15 residues. The germline V gene has CDR1 MNHEY and CDR2 SVGEGT. The CDR3 nucleotides read TGTGCCAGCAGGCCGATGCTAGCGGGGTCCTACGAGCAGTACGTC. Translated: CASRPMLAGSYEQYV.

This clonotype was counted a few times. The chain is built from TRBV20-1 and TRBJ2-2, with a tentative D call TRBD2 (7 bases). The V end lost 1 base, the J end lost 6 bases, and 12 bases lay between the germline ends. In germline, CDR1 is DFQATT, CDR2 SNEGSKA (reference sequence). CDR3 length: 14 amino acids. In DNA, the CDR3 is TGCAGTGCTAGAGGCGGGGGCACATCCGGGGAGCTGTTTTTT. Translated, it gives CSARGGGTSGELFF.

V usage is TRBV20-1 and J usage is TRBJ2-5; D not certain. The length of the CDR3 is 14 residues. The V and J ends lost 1 base and 2 bases respectively, with 11 bases between them. Germline V gives CDR1 DFQATT, CDR2 SNEGSKA (reference sequence). This CDR3 is CSARGDGPQETQYF. The DNA for the CDR3 is TGCAGTGCTAGAGGTGACGGCCCTCAAGAGACCCAGTACTTC.